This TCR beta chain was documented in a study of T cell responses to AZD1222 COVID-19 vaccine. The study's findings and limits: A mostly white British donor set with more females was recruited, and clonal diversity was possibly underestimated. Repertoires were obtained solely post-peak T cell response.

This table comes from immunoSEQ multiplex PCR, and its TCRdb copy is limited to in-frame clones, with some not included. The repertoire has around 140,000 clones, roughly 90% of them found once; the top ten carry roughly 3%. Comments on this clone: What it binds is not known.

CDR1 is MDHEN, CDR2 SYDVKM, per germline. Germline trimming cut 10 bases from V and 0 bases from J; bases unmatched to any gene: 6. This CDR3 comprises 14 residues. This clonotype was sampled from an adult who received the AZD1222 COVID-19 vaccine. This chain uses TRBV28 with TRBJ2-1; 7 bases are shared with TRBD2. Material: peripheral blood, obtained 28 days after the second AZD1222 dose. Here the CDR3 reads CATYGGGSYNEQFF. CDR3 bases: TGTGCCACCTATGGGGGGGGCTCCTACAATGAGCAGTTCTTC.